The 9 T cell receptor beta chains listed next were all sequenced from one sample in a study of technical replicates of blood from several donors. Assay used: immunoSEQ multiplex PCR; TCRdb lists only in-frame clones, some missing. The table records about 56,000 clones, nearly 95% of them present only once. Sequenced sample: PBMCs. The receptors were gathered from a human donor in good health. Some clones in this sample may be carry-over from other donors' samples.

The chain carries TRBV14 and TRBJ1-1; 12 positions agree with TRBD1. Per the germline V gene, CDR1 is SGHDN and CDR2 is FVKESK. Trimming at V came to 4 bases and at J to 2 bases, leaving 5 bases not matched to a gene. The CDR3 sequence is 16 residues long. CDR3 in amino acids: CASSRLGTGGNTEAFF. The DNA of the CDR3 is TGTGCCAGCAGCCGGCTCGGGACAGGGGGCAACACTGAAGCTTTCTTT.

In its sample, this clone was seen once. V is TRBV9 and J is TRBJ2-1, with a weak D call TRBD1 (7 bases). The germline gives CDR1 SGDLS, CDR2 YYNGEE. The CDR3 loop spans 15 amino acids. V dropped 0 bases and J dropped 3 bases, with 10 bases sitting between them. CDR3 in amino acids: CASSVDQGGYNEQFF. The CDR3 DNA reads TGTGCCAGCAGCGTAGATCAGGGGGGCTACAATGAGCAGTTCTTC.

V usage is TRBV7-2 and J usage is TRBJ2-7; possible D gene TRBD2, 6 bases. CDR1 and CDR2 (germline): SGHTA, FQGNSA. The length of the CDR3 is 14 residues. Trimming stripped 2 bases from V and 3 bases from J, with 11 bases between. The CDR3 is CASSLSAGSYEQYF. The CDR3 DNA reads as TGTGCCAGCAGCTTAAGTGCGGGGAGCTACGAGCAGTACTTC.

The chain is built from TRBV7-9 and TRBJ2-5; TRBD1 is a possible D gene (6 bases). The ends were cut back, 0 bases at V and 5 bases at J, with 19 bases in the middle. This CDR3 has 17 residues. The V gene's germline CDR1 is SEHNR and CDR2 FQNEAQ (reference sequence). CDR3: CASSLAYLGGRAETQYF. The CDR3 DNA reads TGTGCCAGCAGCTTAGCCTACCTTGGGGGCAGGGCGGAGACCCAGTACTTC.

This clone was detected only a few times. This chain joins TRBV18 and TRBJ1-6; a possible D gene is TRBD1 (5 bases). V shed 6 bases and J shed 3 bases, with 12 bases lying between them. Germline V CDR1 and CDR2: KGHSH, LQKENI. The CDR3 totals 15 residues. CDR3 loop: CASSPGGDYNSPLHF. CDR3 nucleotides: TGTGCCAGCTCGCCGGGGGGGGACTATAATTCACCCCTCCACTTT.

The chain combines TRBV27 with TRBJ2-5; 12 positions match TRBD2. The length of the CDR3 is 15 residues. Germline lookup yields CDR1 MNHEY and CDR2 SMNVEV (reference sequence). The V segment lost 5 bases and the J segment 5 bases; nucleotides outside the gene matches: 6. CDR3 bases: TGTGCCAGCAGTGTCACTAGCGGGAGGTGGGAGACCCAGTACTTC. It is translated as CASSVTSGRWETQYF.

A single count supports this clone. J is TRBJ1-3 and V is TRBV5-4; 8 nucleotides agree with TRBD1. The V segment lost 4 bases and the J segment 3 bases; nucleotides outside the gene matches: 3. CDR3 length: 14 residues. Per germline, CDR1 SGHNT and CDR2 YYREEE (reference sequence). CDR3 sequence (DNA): TGTGCCAGCAGCCAACAGGGGGGTGGAAACACCATATATTTT. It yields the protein CASSQQGGGNTIYF.

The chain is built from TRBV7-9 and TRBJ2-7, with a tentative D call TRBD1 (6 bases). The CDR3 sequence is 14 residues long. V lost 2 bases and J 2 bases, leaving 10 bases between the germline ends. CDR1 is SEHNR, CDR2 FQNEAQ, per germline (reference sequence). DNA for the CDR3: TGTGCCAGCAGCTTAAGAGGGGGAACCTACGAGCAGTACTTC. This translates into CASSLRGGTYEQYF.

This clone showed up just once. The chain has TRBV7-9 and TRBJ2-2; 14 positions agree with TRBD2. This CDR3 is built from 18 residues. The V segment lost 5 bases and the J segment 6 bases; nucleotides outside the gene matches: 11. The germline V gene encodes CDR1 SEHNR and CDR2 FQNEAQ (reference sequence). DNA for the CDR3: TGTGCCAGCAGCCTCAAGCGACTAGCGGGGGGGTCGTCCGGGGAGCTGTTTTTT. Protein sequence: CASSLKRLAGGSSGELFF.